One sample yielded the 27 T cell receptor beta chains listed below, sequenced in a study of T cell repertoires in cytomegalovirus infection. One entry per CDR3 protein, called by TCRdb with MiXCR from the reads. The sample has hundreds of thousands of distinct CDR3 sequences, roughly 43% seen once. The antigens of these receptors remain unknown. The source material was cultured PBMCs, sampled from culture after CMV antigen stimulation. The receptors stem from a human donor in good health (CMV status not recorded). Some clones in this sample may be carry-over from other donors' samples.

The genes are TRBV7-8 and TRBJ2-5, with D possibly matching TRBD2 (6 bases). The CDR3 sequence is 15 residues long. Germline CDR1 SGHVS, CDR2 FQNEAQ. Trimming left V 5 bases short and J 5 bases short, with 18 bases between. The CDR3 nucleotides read TGTGCCAGCAGCCAAGCCGCGGGGTCCAAGGAGACCCAGTACTTC. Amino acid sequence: CASSQAAGSKETQYF. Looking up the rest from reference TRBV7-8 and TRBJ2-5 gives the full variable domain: GAGVSQSPRYKVAKRGQDVALRCDPISGHVSLFWYQQALGQGPEFLTYFQNEAQLDKSGLPSDRFFAERPEGSVSTLKIQRTQQEDSAVYLCASSQAAGSKETQYFGPGTRLLVL.

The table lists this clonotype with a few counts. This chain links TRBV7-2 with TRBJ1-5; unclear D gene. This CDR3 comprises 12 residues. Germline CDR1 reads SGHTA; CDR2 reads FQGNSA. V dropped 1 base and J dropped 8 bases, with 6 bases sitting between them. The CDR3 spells CASSLVGKPQHF. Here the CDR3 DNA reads TGTGCCAGCAGCTTAGTGGGGAAGCCCCAGCATTTT.

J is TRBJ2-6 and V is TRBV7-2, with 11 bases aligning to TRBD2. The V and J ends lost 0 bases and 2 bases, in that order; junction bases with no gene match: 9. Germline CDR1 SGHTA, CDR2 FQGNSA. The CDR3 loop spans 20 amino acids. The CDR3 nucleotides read TGTGCCAGCAGCTTAGCAGGACTAGCGGGTATATTTGCTGGGGCCAACGTCCTGACTTTC. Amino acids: CASSLAGLAGIFAGANVLTF.

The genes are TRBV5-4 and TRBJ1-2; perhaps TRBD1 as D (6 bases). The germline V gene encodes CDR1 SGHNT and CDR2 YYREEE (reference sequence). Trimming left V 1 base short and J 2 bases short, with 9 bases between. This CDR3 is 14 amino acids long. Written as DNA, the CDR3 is TGTGCCAGCAGCTTGATAGGACAGAACTATGGCTACACCTTC. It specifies CASSLIGQNYGYTF.

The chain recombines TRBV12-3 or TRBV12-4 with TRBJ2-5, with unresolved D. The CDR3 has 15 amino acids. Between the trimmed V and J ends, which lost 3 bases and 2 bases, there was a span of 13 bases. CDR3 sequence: CASSLGDKLQETQYF. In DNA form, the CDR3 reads TGTGCCAGCAGTTTGGGTGATAAATTACAAGAGACCCAGTACTTC.

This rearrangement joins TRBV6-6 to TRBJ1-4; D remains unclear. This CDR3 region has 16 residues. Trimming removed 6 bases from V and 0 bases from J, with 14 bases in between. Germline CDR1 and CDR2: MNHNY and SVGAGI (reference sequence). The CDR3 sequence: CASSPGLGATNEKLFF. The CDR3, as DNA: TGTGCCAGCAGCCCCGGACTGGGAGCAACTAATGAAAAACTGTTTTTT.

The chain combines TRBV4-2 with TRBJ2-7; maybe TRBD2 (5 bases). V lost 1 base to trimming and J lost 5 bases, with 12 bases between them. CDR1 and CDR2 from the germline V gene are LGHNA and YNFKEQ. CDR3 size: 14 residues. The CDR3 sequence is CASSQGPGRNEQYF. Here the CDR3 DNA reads TGTGCCAGCAGCCAAGGTCCGGGGAGAAACGAGCAGTACTTC.

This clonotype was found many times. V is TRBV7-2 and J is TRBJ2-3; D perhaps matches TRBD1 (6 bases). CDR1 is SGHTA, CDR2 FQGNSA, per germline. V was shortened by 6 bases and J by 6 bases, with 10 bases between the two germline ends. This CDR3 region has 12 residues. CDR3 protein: CASSQGGDTQYF. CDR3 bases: TGTGCCAGCAGTCAAGGGGGTGATACGCAGTATTTT. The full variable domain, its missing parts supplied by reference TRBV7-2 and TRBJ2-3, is GAGVSQSPSNKVTEKGKDVELRCDPISGHTALYWYRQSLGQGLEFLIYFQGNSAPDKSGLPSDRFSAERTGGSVSTLTIQRTQQEDSAVYLCASSQGGDTQYFGPGTRLTVL.

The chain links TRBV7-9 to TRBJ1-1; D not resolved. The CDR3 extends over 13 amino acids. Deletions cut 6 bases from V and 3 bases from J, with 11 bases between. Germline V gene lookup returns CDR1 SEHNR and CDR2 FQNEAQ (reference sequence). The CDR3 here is CASSNTGHTEAFF. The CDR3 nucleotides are TGTGCCAGCAGTAACACCGGGCACACTGAAGCTTTCTTT.

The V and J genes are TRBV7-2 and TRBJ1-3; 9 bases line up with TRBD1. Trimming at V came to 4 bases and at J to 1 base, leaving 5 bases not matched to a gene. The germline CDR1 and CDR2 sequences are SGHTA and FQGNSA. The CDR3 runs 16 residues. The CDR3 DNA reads TGTGCCAGCAGCTCACAGGGGGCTACTTCTGGAAACACCATATATTTT. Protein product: CASSSQGATSGNTIYF.

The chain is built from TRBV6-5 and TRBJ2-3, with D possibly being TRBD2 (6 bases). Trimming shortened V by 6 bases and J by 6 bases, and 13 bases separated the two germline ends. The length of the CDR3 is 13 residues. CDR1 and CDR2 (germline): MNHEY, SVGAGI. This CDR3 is CASRREFGDTQYF. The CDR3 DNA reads TGTGCCAGCAGACGGGAGTTCGGCGATACGCAGTATTTT.

The CDR3 region has the DNA TGTGCCAGCAGCTTAGCATATAATCAAGAGACCCAGTACTTC. Its translation: CASSLAYNQETQYF. The chain recombines TRBV7-2 with TRBJ2-5; D unclear. Deletions cut 0 bases from V and 2 bases from J, with 7 bases between. The CDR3 runs to 14 residues. Germline V lookup: CDR1 SGHTA, CDR2 FQGNSA. The variable domain in full, completed from reference TRBV7-2 and TRBJ2-5, reads GAGVSQSPSNKVTEKGKDVELRCDPISGHTALYWYRQSLGQGLEFLIYFQGNSAPDKSGLPSDRFSAERTGGSVSTLTIQRTQQEDSAVYLCASSLAYNQETQYFGPGTRLLVL.

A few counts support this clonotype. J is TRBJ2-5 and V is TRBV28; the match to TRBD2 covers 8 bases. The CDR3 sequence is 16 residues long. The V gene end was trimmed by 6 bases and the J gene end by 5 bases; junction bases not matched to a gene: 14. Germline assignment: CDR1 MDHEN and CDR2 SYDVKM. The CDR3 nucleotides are TGTGCCAGCAGGAAAACGGGGGCGGGGGGCGGCGAGACCCAGTACTTC. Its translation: CASRKTGAGGGETQYF.

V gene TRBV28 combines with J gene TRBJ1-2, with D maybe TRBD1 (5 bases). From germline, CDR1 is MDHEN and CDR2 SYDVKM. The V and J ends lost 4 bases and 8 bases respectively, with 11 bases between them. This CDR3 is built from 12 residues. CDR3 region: CASSSAGKGYTF. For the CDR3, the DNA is TGTGCCAGCAGTTCGGCAGGGAAAGGCTACACCTTC.

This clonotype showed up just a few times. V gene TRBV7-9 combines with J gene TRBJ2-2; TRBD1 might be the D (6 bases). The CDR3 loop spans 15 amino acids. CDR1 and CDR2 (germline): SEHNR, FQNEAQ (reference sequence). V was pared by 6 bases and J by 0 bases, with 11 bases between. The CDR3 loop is CASRPGTPNTGELFF. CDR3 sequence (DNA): TGTGCCAGCAGGCCCGGGACACCGAACACCGGGGAGCTGTTTTTT.

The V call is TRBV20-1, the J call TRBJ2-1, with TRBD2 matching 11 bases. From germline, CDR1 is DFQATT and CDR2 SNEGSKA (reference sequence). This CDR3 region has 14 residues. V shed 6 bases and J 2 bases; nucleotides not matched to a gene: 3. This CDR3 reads CSALGLAAYNEQFF. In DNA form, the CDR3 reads TGCAGTGCCCTGGGACTAGCGGCCTACAATGAGCAGTTCTTC.

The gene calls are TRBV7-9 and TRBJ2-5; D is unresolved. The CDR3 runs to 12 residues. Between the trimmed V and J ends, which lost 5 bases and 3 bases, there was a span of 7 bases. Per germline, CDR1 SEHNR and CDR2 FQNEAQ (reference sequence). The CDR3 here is CASSDTEETQYF. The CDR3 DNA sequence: TGTGCCAGCAGCGACACGGAAGAGACCCAGTACTTC.

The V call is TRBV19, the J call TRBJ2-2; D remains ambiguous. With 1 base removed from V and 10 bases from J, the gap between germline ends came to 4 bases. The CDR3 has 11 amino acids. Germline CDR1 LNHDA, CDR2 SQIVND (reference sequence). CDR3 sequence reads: CASSIALELFF. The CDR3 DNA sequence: TGTGCCAGTAGTATAGCGCTGGAGCTGTTTTTT. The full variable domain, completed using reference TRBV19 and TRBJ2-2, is DGGITQSPKYLFRKEGQNVTLSCEQNLNHDAMYWYRQDPGQGLRLIYYSQIVNDFQKGDIAEGYSVSREKKESFPLTVTSAQKNPTAFYLCASSIALELFFGEGSRLTVL.

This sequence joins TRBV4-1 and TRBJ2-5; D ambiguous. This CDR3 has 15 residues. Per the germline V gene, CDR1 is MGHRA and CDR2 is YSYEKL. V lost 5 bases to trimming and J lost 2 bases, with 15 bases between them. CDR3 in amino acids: CASSAHRLGQETQYF. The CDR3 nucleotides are TGCGCCAGCAGCGCCCACAGACTTGGGCAAGAGACCCAGTACTTC.

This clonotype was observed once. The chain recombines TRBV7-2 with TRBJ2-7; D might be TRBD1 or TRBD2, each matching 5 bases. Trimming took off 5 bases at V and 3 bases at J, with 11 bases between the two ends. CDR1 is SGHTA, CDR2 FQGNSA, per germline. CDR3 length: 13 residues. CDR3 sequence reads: CASSDGALYEQYF. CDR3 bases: TGTGCCAGCAGCGACGGGGCCCTCTACGAGCAGTACTTC.

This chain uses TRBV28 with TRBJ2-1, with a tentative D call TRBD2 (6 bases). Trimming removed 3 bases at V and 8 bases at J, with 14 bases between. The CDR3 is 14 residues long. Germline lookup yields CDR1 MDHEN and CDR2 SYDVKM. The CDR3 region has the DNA TGTGCCAGCAGTTTTAGACTAGGTGCGGATGAGCAGTTCTTC. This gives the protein CASSFRLGADEQFF.

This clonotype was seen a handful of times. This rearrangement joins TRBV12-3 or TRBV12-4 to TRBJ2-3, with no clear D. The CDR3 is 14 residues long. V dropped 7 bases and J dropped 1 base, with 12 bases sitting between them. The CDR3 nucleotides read TGTGCCAGCAACCCCAGTCTAGGCACAGATACGCAGTATTTT. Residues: CASNPSLGTDTQYF.

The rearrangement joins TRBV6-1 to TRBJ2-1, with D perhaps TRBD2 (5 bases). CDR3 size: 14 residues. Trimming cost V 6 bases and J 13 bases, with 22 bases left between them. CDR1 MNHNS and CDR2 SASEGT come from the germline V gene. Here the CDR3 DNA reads TGTGCCAGCAGGGCACTAGATCCTGCCCCACCCCAGTTCTTC. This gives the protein CASRALDPAPPQFF.

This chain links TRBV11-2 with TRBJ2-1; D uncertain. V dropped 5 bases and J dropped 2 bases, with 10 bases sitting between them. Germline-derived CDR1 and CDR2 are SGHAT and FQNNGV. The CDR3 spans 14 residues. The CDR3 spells CASSPRWPYNEQFF. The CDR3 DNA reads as TGTGCCAGCAGCCCTAGATGGCCCTACAATGAGCAGTTCTTC.

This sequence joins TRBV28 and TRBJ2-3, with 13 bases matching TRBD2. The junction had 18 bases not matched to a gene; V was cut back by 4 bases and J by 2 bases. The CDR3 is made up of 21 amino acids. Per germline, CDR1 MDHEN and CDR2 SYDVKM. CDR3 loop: CASSSIPQLAGGPGLTDTQYF. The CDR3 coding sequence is TGTGCCAGCAGTTCAATCCCCCAACTAGCGGGGGGGCCCGGTCTCACAGATACGCAGTATTTT.

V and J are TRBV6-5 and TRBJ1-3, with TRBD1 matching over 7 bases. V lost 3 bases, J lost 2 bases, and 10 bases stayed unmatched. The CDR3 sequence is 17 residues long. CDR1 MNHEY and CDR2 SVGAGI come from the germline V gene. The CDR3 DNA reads TGTGCCAGCAGTTATCGGGGACAGACCTCACCTGGAAACACCATATATTTT. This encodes CASSYRGQTSPGNTIYF.

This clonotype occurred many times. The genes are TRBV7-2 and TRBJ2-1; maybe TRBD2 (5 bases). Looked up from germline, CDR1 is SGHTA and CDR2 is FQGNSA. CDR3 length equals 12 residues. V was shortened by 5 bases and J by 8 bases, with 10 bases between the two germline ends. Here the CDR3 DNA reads TGTGCCAGCAGCCGAGGACTGGATGAGCAGTTCTTC. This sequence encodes CASSRGLDEQFF.